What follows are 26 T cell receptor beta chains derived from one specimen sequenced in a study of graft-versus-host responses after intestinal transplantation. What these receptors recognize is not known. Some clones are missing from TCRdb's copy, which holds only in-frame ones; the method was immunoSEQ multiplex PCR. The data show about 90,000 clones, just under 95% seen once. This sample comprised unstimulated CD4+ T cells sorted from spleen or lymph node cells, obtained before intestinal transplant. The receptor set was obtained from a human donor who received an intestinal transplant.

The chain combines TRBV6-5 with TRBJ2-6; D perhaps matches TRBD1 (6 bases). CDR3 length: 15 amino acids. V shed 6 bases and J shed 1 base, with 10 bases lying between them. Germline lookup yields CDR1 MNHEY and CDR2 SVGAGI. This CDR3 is CASRLQGSGANVLTF. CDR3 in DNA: TGTGCCAGCAGGCTACAGGGATCTGGGGCCAACGTCCTGACTTTC.

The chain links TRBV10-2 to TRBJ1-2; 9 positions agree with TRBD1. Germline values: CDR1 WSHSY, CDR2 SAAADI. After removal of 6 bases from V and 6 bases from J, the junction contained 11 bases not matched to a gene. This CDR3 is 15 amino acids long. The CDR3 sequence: CASRDSGTGKNGYTF. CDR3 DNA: TGCGCCAGCAGGGACTCCGGGACAGGGAAGAATGGCTACACCTTC.

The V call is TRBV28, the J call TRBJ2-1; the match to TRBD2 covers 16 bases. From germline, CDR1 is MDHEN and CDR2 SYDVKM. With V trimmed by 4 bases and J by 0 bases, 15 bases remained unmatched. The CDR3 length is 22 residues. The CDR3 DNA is TGTGCCAGCAGTTATGGTGCGGGTGGGGGACTAGCGGGAGGGTTCTCCTACAATGAGCAGTTCTTC. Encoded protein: CASSYGAGGGLAGGFSYNEQFF. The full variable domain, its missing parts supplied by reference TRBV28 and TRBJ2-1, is DVKVTQSSRYLVKRTGEKVFLECVQDMDHENMFWYRQDPGLGLRLIYFSYDVKMKEKGDIPEGYSVSREKKERFSLILESASTNQTSMYLCASSYGAGGGLAGGFSYNEQFFGPGTRLTVL.

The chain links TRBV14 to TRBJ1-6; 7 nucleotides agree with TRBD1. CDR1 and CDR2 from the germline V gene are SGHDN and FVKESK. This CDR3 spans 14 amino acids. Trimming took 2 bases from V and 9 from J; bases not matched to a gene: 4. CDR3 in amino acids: CASSQYTGASPLHF. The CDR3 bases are TGTGCCAGCAGCCAATATACAGGGGCTTCACCCCTCCACTTT.

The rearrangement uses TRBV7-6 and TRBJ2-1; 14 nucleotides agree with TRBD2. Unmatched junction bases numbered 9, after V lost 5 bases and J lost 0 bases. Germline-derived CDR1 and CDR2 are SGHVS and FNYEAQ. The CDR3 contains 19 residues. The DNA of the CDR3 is TGTGCCAGCAGCGCAACGGGACTAGCGGGAGCGTTCTCCTACAATGAGCAGTTCTTC. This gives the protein CASSATGLAGAFSYNEQFF.

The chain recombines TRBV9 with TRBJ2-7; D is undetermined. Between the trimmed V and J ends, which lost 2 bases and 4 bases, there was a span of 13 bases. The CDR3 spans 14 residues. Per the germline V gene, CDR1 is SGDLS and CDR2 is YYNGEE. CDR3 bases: TGTGCCAGCAGCGTTTCTTCCATGGGATACGAGCAGTACTTC. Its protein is CASSVSSMGYEQYF.

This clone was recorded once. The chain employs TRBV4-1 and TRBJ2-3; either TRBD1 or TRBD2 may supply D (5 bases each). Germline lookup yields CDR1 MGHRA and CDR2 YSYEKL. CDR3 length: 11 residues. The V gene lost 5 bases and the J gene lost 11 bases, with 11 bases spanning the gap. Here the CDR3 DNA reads TGCGCCAGCAGCTACGGGACCGTGCAGTATTTT. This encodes CASSYGTVQYF.

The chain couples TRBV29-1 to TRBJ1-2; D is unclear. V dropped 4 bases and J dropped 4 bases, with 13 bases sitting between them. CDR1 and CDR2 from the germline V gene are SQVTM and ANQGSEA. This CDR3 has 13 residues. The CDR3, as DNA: TGCAGCGTTGGCTCAGCAGTCAGCTATGGCTACACCTTC. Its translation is CSVGSAVSYGYTF.

The CDR3 sequence is CASSLRGQGRSGANVLTF. DNA of the CDR3: TGTGCCAGCAGTTTAAGGGGGCAGGGAAGATCTGGGGCCAACGTCCTGACTTTC. J is TRBJ2-6 and V is TRBV27, with 7 bases fitting TRBD1. Losses at the gene ends were 2 bases for V and 1 base for J; bases not matched to a gene: 8. The CDR3 totals 18 residues. From germline, CDR1 is MNHEY and CDR2 SMNVEV (reference sequence).

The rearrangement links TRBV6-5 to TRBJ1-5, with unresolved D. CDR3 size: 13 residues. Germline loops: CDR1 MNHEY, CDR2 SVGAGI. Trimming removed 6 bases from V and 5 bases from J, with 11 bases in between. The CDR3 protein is CASSRGRDQPQHF. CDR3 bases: TGTGCCAGCAGCCGCGGGAGGGATCAGCCCCAGCATTTT.

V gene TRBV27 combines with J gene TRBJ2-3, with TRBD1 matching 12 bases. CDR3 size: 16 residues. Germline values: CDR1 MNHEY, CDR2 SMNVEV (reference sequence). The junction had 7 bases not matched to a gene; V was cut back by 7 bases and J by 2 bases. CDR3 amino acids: CASNPWGQGATDTQYF. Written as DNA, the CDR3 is TGTGCCAGCAACCCCTGGGGACAGGGGGCCACAGATACGCAGTATTTT.

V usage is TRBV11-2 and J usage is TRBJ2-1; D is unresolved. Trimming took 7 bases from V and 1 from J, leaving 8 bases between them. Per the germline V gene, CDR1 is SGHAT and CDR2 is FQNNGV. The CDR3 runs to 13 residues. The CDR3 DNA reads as TGTGCCAGCACCCCGGGTTCCTACAATGAGCAGTTCTTC. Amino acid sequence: CASTPGSYNEQFF. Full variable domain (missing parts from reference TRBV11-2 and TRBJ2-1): EAGVAQSPRYKIIEKRQSVAFWCNPISGHATLYWYQQILGQGPKLLIQFQNNGVVDDSQLPKDRFSAERLKGVDSTLKIQPAKLEDSAVYLCASTPGSYNEQFFGPGTRLTVL.

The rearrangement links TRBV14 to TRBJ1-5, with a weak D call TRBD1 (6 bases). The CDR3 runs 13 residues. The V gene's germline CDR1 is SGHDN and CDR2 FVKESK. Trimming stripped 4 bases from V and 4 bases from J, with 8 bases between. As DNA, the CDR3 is TGTGCCAGCAGCCGGGGGCCAAATCAGCCCCAGCATTTT. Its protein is CASSRGPNQPQHF.

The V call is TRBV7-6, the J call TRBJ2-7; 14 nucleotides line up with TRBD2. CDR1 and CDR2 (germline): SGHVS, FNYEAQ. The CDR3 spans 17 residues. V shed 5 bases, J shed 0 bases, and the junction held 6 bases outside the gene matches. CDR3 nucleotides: TGTGCCAGCAGCCCGGGACTAGCGGGAGACAGCTCCTACGAGCAGTACTTC. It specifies CASSPGLAGDSSYEQYF.

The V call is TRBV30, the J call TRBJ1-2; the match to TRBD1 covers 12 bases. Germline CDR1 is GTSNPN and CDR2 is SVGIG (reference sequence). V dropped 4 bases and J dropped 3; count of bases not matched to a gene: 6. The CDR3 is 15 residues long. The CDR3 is CAWTMGTGGDYGYTF. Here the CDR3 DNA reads TGTGCCTGGACCATGGGGACAGGGGGCGACTATGGCTACACCTTC.

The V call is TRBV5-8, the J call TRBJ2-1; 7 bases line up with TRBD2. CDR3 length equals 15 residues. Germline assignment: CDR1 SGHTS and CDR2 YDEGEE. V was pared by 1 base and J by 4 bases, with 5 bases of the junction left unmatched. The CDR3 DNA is TGTGCCAGCAGCTTGAACTGGGGGGGATACAATGAGCAGTTCTTC. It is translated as CASSLNWGGYNEQFF.

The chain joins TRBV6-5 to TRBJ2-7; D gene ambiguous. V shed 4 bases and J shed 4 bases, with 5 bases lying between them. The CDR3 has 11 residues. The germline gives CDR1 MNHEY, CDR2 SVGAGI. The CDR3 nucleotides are TGTGCCAGCAGTTCTTATTACGAGCAGTACTTC. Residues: CASSSYYEQYF.

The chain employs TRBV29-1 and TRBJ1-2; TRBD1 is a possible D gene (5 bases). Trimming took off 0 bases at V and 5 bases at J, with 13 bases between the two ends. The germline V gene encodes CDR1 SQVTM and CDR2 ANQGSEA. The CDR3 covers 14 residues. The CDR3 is CSVEDLGVGYGYTF. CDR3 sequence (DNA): TGCAGCGTTGAAGATCTAGGGGTAGGGTATGGCTACACCTTC.

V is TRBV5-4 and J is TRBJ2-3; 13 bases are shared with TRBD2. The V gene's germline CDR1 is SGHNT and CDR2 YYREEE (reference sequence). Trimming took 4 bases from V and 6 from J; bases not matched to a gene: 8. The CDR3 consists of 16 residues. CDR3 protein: CASSVLAGGRRDTQYF. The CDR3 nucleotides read TGTGCCAGCAGCGTACTAGCGGGAGGGCGAAGGGATACGCAGTATTTT. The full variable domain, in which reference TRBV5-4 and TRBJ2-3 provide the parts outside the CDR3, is ETGVTQSPTHLIKTRGQQVTLRCSSQSGHNTVSWYQQALGQGPQFIFQYYREEENGRGNFPPRFSGLQFPNYSSELNVNALELDDSALYLCASSVLAGGRRDTQYFGPGTRLTVL.

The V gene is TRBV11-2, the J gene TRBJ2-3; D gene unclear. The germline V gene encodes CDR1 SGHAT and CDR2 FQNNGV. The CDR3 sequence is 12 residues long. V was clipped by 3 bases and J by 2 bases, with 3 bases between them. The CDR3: CASSFNTDTQYF. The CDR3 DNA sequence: TGTGCCAGCAGCTTTAACACAGATACGCAGTATTTT.

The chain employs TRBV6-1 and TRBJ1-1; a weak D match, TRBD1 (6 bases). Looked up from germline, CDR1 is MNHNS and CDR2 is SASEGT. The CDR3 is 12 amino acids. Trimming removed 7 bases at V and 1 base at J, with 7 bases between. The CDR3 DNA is TGTGCCAGCAAGGGGGAGAACACTGAAGCTTTCTTT. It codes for CASKGENTEAFF.

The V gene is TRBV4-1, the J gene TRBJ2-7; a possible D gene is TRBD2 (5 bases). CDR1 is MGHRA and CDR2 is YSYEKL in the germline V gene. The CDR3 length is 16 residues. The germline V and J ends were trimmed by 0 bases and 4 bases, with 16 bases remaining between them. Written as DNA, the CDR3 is TGCGCCAGCAGCCAAGACCAGCGGCGACCAAGATACGAGCAGTACTTC. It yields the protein CASSQDQRRPRYEQYF.

CDR3 DNA: TGTGCCAGCAGTGAATATAGGGCTCAAGAGACCCAGTACTTC. This codes for CASSEYRAQETQYF. The V gene is TRBV25-1, the J gene TRBJ2-5, with D unresolved. The CDR3 is 14 amino acids. Germline CDR1 reads MGHDK; CDR2 reads SYGVNS. Trimming left V 0 bases short and J 2 bases short, with 7 bases between.

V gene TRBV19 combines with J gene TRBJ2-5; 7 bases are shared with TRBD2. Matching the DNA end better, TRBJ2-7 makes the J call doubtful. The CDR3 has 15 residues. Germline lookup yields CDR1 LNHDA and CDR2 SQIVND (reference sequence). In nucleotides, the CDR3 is TGTGCCAGTAGTATAAGTTCGGGAGGCTCCTACGAGCAGTACTTC. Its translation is CASSISSGGSYEQYF.

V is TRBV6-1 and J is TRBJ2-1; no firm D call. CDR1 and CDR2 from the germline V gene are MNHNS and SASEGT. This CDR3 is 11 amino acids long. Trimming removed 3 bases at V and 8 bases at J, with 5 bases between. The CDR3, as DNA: TGTGCCAGCAGTGATACGTATGAGCAGTTCTTC. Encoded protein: CASSDTYEQFF.

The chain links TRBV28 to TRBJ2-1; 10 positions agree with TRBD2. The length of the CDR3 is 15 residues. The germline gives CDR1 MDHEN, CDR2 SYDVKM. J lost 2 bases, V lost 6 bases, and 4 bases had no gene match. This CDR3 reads CASSRTSGTYNEQFF. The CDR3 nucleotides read TGTGCCAGCAGCCGGACTAGCGGTACCTACAATGAGCAGTTCTTC.